One and the same sample provided the 9 T cell receptor beta chains below, sequenced in a study of T cells in Graves' hyperthyroidism and ophthalmopathy (dated by TCRdb to between 2018 and 2020). Receptor amplification or capture employed multiplex PCR. The data were produced on an Illumina HiSeq 2000. Amplification of TCR beta CDR3 regions was carried out from RNA transcripts. The first round of RT-PCR for the TCR CDR3 was performed with the HTBI primer set and the Qiagen OneStep RT-PCR kit. TCRdb reanalyzed the raw reads on its own, using fastp at Q25 for trimming and MiXCR for clone calling, and kept in-frame beta chains. Each entry merges the rows of one CDR3 protein and shows their most common DNA and genes. Within this sample are 490,000 or so distinct CDR3 sequences, with about 20% of them counted one time only. About 49% of the sample is taken by the ten largest. The specimen sequenced was blood. The receptors originated from a woman aged 70-85 years with Graves' ophthalmopathy.

This clonotype was seen only a few times. The chain combines TRBV7-2 with TRBJ1-1; D gene unclear. V dropped 5 bases and J dropped 4 bases, with 20 bases sitting between them. This CDR3 region has 16 residues. Germline loops: CDR1 SGHTA, CDR2 FQGNSA. The DNA for the CDR3 is TGTGCCAGCAGCCCAGGAAGACCCCTTAGAGGCACTGAAGCTTTCTTT. It codes for CASSPGRPLRGTEAFF.

The chain employs TRBV20-1 and TRBJ1-1; D call uncertain. The germline V gene encodes CDR1 DFQATT and CDR2 SNEGSKA (reference sequence). The CDR3 loop spans 11 amino acids. V lost 5 bases to trimming and J lost 1 base, with 5 bases between them. CDR3 bases: TGCAGTGCTCTAAGGAACACTGAAGCTTTCTTT. Translating it yields CSALRNTEAFF.

The chain is built from TRBV11-3 and TRBJ2-1; 12 bases map to TRBD2. Per germline, CDR1 SGHNT and CDR2 YENEEA. The V gene end was trimmed by 0 bases and the J gene end by 6 bases; junction bases not matched to a gene: 6. There are 17 residues in the CDR3. The chain's CDR3 is CASSLELGLAGRNEQFF. In nucleotides, the CDR3 is TGTGCCAGCAGCTTAGAGTTGGGACTAGCGGGCCGCAATGAGCAGTTCTTC.

This clonotype was counted at least ten times. The chain uses TRBV11-1 and TRBJ1-1; 9 bases align to TRBD1. The V segment lost 4 bases and the J segment 4 bases; nucleotides outside the gene matches: 4. CDR1 is SGHAT, CDR2 FQDESV, per germline (reference sequence). This CDR3 contains 14 residues. CDR3 loop: CASSYRGRGTEAFF. The CDR3 DNA reads as TGTGCCAGCAGCTACAGGGGGCGGGGCACTGAAGCTTTCTTT.

This clonotype was picked up many times. CDR3 sequence (DNA): TGTGCCAGCAGCGGGGGACAGAGCTCCTACAATGAGCAGTTCTTC. Translating gives CASSGGQSSYNEQFF. The chain uses TRBV7-2 and TRBJ2-1, with 7 bases fitting TRBD1. The CDR3 totals 15 residues. V dropped 5 bases and J dropped 0; count of bases not matched to a gene: 4. Germline V gene lookup returns CDR1 SGHTA and CDR2 FQGNSA.

This clonotype turned up a few times. The rearrangement joins TRBV2 to TRBJ2-3; 9 bases are a match to TRBD2. Germline values: CDR1 SNHLY, CDR2 FYNNEI. The CDR3 loop spans 14 amino acids. After removal of 7 bases from V and 2 bases from J, the junction contained 4 bases not matched to a gene. CDR3 bases: TGTGCCAGCAATAGCGGGGGCCCCACAGATACGCAGTATTTT. This translates into CASNSGGPTDTQYF.

Worth noting for this clonotype: One end of the junction varies from germline; a read error may be responsible. The rearrangement joins TRBV5-1 to TRBJ1-4; TRBD1 is a possible D gene (5 bases). Germline V gene data show CDR1 as SGHRS and CDR2 as YFSETQ. This CDR3 region has 14 residues. The CDR3 DNA is TGTGCCAGCAGCTTGGGAGGGGAGGGTGAAAAACTGTTTTTT. The encoded protein is CASSLGGEGEKLFF.

This clonotype was seen more than once but under ten times. The rearrangement links TRBV24-1 to TRBJ2-5; TRBD2 matches 10 bases. The V segment lost 4 bases and the J segment 1 base; nucleotides outside the gene matches: 5. From germline, CDR1 is KGHDR and CDR2 SFDVKD. This CDR3 contains 16 residues. CDR3 in amino acids: CATSDTGLATQETQYF. The CDR3 DNA is TGTGCCACCAGTGACACGGGACTAGCGACCCAAGAGACCCAGTACTTC.

The CDR3 DNA sequence: TGTGCCAGCAGTCGGACCGGGACAGGCAATCAGCCCCAGCATTTT. Translation: CASSRTGTGNQPQHF. V is TRBV6-1 and J is TRBJ1-5; TRBD1 matches 7 bases. The germline V gene has CDR1 MNHNS and CDR2 SASEGT. V lost 5 bases, J lost 2 bases, and 6 bases stayed unmatched. The CDR3 totals 15 residues.